One sample yielded the 13 T cell receptor beta chains listed below, sequenced in a study of blood T cell repertoires in COVID-19. The assay was immunoSEQ multiplex PCR, and TCRdb's table has in-frame clones only and misses some. The sample lists 300,000 to 350,000 clones; approximately 83% were seen once. Specimen: PBMCs or T cells enriched from blood (not recorded which). These receptors were obtained from a man younger than 40 who had recovered from COVID-19.

J is TRBJ2-3 and V is TRBV29-1, with D unresolved. The CDR3 length is 13 residues. Germline V gene data show CDR1 as SQVTM and CDR2 as ANQGSEA. Trimming removed 3 bases from V and 2 bases from J, with 9 bases in between. The CDR3 DNA reads TGCAGCGTTGATTCTATACCCACAGATACGCAGTATTTT. Translation: CSVDSIPTDTQYF.

This clone was seen a single time. The chain couples TRBV30 to TRBJ1-6, with 9 bases aligning to TRBD1. Trimming took 3 bases from V and 8 from J; bases not matched to a gene: 5. The CDR3 runs 14 residues. Germline V gives CDR1 GTSNPN, CDR2 SVGIG (reference sequence). The CDR3 spells CAWRGNRGHSPLHF. The CDR3 DNA is TGTGCCTGGAGGGGAAACAGGGGGCATTCACCCCTCCACTTT.

This clone has only a few counts. The chain couples TRBV3-1 (or the pseudogene TRBV3-2) to TRBJ2-5; 11 positions agree with TRBD2. The CDR3 runs to 16 residues. After removal of 6 bases from V and 0 bases from J, the junction contained 6 bases not matched to a gene. Looked up from germline, CDR1 is LGHDT and CDR2 is YNNKEL (reference sequence). The CDR3 coding sequence is TGTGCCAGCAGGAAAAGTAGCGGGGGGGACCAAGAGACCCAGTACTTC. This encodes CASRKSSGGDQETQYF.

This chain connects TRBV14 to TRBJ1-3; D is unclear. With 1 base removed from V and 4 bases from J, the gap between germline ends came to 11 bases. There are 15 residues in the CDR3. In germline, CDR1 is SGHDN, CDR2 FVKESK. The chain's CDR3 is CASSQGVAGGNTIYF. The CDR3 DNA reads TGTGCCAGCAGCCAAGGGGTCGCAGGAGGAAACACCATATATTTT.

J is TRBJ2-3 and V is TRBV9; D is unresolved. The CDR3 length is 14 residues. Germline V gives CDR1 SGDLS, CDR2 YYNGEE. V lost 4 bases to trimming and J lost 0 bases, with 9 bases between them. The CDR3 protein is CASSPSRSTDTQYF. The CDR3 DNA sequence: TGTGCCAGCAGCCCATCACGGAGCACAGATACGCAGTATTTT.

The CDR3 protein is CASSTEDLNGYTF. The CDR3 nucleotides are TGTGCCAGCAGCACGGAGGACCTCAATGGCTACACCTTC. The chain joins TRBV9 to TRBJ1-2, with D hard to call. Germline loops: CDR1 SGDLS, CDR2 YYNGEE. This CDR3 spans 13 amino acids. Trimming removed 4 bases from V and 6 bases from J, with 13 bases in between.

The rearrangement joins TRBV9 to TRBJ2-3; TRBD2 might be the D (6 bases). Trimming took 3 bases from V and 5 from J, leaving 16 bases between them. The CDR3 consists of 15 residues. Germline values: CDR1 SGDLS, CDR2 YYNGEE. CDR3 coding DNA: TGTGCCAGCAGCGGGGGACTCCTTAAGGTAGATACGCAGTATTTT. It is translated as CASSGGLLKVDTQYF. The complete variable domain, with remaining parts taken from reference TRBV9 and TRBJ2-3, reads DSGVTQTPKHLITATGQRVTLRCSPRSGDLSVYWYQQSLDQGLQFLIQYYNGEERAKGNILERFSAQQFPDLHSELNLSSLELGDSALYFCASSGGLLKVDTQYFGPGTRLTVL.

To note about this clone: Mismatch with germline at one junction end may stem from a read error. The chain carries TRBV5-6 and TRBJ1-1; 7 bases map to TRBD1. This CDR3 comprises 13 residues. Germline V lookup: CDR1 SGHDT, CDR2 YYEEEE. As DNA, the CDR3 is TGTGCCAGCAGCCTCAAGGACCGGGGACAGAGAAGCTTT. It translates to CASSLKDRGQRSF.

The chain joins TRBV6-5 to TRBJ1-2; D is ambiguous. CDR1 is MNHEY, CDR2 SVGAGI, per germline. The CDR3 is 15 amino acids. Trimming shortened V by 4 bases and J by 6 bases, and 18 bases separated the two germline ends. The CDR3 here is CASSFTPILQDGYTF. CDR3 nucleotides: TGTGCCAGCAGTTTTACACCTATCCTGCAGGATGGCTACACCTTC.

This clone was found many times. The chain carries TRBV5-6 and TRBJ2-7; D is ambiguous. Germline V gives CDR1 SGHDT, CDR2 YYEEEE. The CDR3 has 11 amino acids. Trimming took off 3 bases at V and 4 bases at J, with 5 bases between the two ends. Here the CDR3 reads CASSYYYEQYF. The DNA of the CDR3 is TGTGCCAGCAGCTACTATTACGAGCAGTACTTC.

This chain uses TRBV9 with TRBJ2-1; 8 nucleotides line up with TRBD2. The CDR3 contains 15 residues. Germline V lookup: CDR1 SGDLS, CDR2 YYNGEE. V lost 3 bases and J lost 4; bases outside the gene matches: 6. The chain's CDR3 is CASSASGGLYNEQFF. DNA of the CDR3: TGTGCCAGCAGCGCGAGCGGGGGCCTATACAATGAGCAGTTCTTC.

The chain uses TRBV5-1 and TRBJ1-1; D perhaps matches TRBD1 (6 bases). This CDR3 contains 14 residues. V was pared by 5 bases and J by 0 bases, with 11 bases between. Looked up from germline, CDR1 is SGHRS and CDR2 is YFSETQ. This CDR3 reads CASRPGDLNTEAFF. CDR3 DNA sequence: TGCGCCAGCAGACCAGGGGATTTGAACACTGAAGCTTTCTTT.

This chain joins TRBV9 and TRBJ2-7; TRBD2 matches at 9 bases. Germline values: CDR1 SGDLS, CDR2 YYNGEE. This CDR3 is 14 amino acids long. J gave up 4 bases and V 3 bases, and 5 bases lay outside the gene matches. CDR3 amino acids: CASSASGGNYEQYF. The CDR3 coding sequence is TGTGCCAGCAGCGCGAGCGGGGGGAATTACGAGCAGTACTTC. Using reference TRBV9 and TRBJ2-7 for the parts outside the CDR3, the full variable domain is DSGVTQTPKHLITATGQRVTLRCSPRSGDLSVYWYQQSLDQGLQFLIQYYNGEERAKGNILERFSAQQFPDLHSELNLSSLELGDSALYFCASSASGGNYEQYFGPGTRLTVT.